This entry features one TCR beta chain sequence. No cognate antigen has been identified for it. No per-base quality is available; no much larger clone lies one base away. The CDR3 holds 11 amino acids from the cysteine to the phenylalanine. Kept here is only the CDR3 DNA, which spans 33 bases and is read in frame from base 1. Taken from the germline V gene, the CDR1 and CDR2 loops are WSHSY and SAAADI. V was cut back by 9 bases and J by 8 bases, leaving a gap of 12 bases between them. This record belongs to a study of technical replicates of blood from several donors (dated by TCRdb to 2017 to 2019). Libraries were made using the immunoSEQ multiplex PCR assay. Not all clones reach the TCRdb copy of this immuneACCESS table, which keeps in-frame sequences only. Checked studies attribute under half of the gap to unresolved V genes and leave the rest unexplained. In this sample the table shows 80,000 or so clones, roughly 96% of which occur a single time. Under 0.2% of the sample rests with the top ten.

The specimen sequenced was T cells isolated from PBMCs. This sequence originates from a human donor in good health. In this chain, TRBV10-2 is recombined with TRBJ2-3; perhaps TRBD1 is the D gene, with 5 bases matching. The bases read TGCGCCAGTCAGCAACAGGCTACGCAGTATTTT. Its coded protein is CASQQQATQYF.